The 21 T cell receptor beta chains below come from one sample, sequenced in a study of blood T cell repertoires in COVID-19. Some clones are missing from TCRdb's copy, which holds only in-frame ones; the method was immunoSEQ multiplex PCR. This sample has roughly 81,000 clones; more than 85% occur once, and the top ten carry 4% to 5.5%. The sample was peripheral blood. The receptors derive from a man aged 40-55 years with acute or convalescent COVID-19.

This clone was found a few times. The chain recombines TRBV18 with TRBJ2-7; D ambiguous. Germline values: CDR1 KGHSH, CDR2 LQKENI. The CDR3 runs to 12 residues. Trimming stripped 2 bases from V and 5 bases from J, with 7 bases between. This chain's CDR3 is CASSPARNEQYF. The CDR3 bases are TGTGCCAGCTCACCAGCGAGAAACGAGCAGTACTTC.

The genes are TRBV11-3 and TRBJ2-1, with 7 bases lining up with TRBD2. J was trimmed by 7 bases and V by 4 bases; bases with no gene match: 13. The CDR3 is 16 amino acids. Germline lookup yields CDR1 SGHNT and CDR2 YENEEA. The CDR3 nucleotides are TGTGCCAGCAGCTCGGGCCTAGCGGACGGTATTAATGAGCAGTTCTTC. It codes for CASSSGLADGINEQFF.

CDR3 bases: TGTGCCAGCAGCTATCCATCAGGGGGCGATGGCTATGGCTACACCTTC. This encodes CASSYPSGGDGYGYTF. This sequence joins TRBV7-9 and TRBJ1-2; TRBD1 matches at 8 bases. The germline V gene has CDR1 SEHNR and CDR2 FQNEAQ (reference sequence). With 4 bases clipped from V and 4 bases from J, the junction kept 11 bases outside the gene matches. The CDR3 length is 16 residues.

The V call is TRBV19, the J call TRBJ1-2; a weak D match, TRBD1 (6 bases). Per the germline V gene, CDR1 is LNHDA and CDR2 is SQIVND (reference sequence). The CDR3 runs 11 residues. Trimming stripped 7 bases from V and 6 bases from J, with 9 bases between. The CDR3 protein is CASTRGDGYTF. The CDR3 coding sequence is TGTGCCAGTACCAGGGGCGATGGCTACACCTTC.

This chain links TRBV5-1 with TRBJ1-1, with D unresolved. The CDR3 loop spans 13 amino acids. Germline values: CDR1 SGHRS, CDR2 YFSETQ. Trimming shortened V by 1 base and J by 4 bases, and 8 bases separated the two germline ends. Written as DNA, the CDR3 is TGCGCCAGCAGCTTGTATGAGGGCACTGAAGCTTTCTTT. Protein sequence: CASSLYEGTEAFF.

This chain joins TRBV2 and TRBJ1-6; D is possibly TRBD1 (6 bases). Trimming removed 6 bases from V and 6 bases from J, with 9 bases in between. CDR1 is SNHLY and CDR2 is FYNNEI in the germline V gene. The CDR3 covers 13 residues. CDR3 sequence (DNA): TGTGCCAGCAGGGACAGAGTTAATTCACCCCTCCACTTT. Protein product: CASRDRVNSPLHF.

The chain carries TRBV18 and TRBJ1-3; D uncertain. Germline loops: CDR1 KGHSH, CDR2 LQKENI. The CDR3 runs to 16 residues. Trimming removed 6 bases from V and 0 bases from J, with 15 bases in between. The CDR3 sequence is CASSFETPASGNTIYF. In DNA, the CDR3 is TGTGCCAGCTCTTTTGAGACACCTGCCTCTGGAAACACCATATATTTT. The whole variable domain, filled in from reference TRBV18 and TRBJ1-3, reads NAGVMQNPRHLVRRRGQEARLRCSPMKGHSHVYWYRQLPEEGLKFMVYLQKENIIDESGMPKERFSAEFPKEGPSILRIQQVVRGDSAAYFCASSFETPASGNTIYFGEGSWLTVV.

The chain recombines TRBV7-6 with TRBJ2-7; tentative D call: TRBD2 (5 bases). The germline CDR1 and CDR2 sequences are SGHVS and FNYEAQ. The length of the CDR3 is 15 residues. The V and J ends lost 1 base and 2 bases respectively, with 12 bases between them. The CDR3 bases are TGTGCCAGCAGCTTAGACATAGGACTTACCTACGAGCAGTACTTC. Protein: CASSLDIGLTYEQYF.

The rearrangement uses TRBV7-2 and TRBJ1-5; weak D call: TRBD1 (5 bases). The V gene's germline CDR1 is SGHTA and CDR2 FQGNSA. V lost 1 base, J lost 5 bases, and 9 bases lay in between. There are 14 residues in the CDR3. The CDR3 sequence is CASSLDGADQPQHF. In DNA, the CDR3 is TGTGCCAGCAGCTTAGATGGGGCCGATCAGCCCCAGCATTTT.

For the CDR3, the DNA is TGTGCCAGCAGGTTCACAGGGGAGGCCTATGGCTACACCTTC. This translates into CASRFTGEAYGYTF. The gene calls are TRBV27 and TRBJ1-2, with TRBD1 matching over 7 bases. The ends lost 6 bases at V and 4 bases at J; junction bases unmatched: 8. The CDR3 runs to 14 residues. Germline CDR1 and CDR2: MNHEY and SMNVEV (reference sequence).

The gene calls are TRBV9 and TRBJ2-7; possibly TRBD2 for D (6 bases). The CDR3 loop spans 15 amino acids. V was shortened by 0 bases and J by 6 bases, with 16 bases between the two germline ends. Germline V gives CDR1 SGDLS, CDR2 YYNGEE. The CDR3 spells CASSVVGGGASEQYF. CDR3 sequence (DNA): TGTGCCAGCAGCGTAGTGGGGGGAGGTGCGTCCGAGCAGTACTTC.

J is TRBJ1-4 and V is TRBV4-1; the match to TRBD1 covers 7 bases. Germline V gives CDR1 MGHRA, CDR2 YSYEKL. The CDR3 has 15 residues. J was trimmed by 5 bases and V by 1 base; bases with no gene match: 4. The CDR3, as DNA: TGCGCCAGCAGCCAAGGCGGGACAGACAATGAAAAACTGTTTTTT. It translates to CASSQGGTDNEKLFF.

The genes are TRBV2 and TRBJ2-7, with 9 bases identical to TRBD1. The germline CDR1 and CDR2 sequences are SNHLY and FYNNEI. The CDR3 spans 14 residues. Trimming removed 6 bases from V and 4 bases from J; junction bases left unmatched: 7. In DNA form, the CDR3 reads TGTGCCAGCAGCCCCGGGACAGGGTATTACGAGCAGTACTTC. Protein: CASSPGTGYYEQYF.

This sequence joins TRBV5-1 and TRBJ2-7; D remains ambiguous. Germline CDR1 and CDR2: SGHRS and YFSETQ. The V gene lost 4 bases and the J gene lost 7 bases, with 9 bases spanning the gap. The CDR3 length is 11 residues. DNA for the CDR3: TGCGCCAGCAGCATATATAAAGAGCAGTACTTC. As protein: CASSIYKEQYF.

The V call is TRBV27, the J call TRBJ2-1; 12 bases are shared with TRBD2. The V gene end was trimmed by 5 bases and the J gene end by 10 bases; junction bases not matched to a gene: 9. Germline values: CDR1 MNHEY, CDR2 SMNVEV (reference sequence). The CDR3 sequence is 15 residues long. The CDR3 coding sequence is TGTGCCAGCAGTCCGCGCAGACTAGCGGGAGACGAGCAGTTCTTC. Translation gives CASSPRRLAGDEQFF.

Here the CDR3 DNA reads TGTGCCAGCAGCCGCCCCGACAGGGTGTATGGCTACACCTTC. Translating gives CASSRPDRVYGYTF. The chain carries TRBV3-1 (or the pseudogene TRBV3-2) and TRBJ1-2, with 7 positions matching TRBD1. V was pared by 4 bases and J by 5 bases, with 7 bases of the junction left unmatched. The CDR3 covers 14 residues. Germline V lookup: CDR1 LGHDT, CDR2 YNNKEL (reference sequence).

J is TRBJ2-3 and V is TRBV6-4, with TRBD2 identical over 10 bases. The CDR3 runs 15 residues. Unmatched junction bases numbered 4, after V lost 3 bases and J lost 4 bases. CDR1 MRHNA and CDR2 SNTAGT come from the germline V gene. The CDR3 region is CASSEAGGRSDTQYF. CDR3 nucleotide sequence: TGTGCCAGCAGTGAAGCGGGGGGGCGGTCAGATACGCAGTATTTT.

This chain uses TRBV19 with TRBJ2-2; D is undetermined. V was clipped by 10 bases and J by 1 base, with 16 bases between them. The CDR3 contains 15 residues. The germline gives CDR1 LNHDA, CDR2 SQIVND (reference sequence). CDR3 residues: CATADISVNTGELFF. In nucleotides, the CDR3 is TGTGCCACTGCCGACATATCGGTGAACACCGGGGAGCTGTTTTTT.

CDR3 sequence reads: CARRQGTYTF. The CDR3, as DNA: TGTGCCAGAAGGCAGGGAACCTACACCTTC. The chain employs TRBV2 and TRBJ1-2; TRBD1 is a possible D gene (5 bases). Deletions cut 9 bases from V and 10 bases from J, with 12 bases between. CDR1 and CDR2 (germline): SNHLY, FYNNEI. CDR3 length equals 10 residues.

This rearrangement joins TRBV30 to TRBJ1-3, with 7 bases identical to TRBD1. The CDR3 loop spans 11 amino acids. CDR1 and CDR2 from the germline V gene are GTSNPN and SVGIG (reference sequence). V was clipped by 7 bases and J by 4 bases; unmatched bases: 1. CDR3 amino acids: CALGQGNTIYF. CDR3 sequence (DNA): TGTGCCTTGGGACAGGGAAACACCATATATTTT.

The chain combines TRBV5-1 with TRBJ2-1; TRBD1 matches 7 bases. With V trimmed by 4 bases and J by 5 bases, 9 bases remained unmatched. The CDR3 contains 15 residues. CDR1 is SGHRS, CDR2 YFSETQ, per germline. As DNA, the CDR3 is TGCGCCAGCAGCCTAGTACAGGGGCCTAACAATGAGCAGTTCTTC. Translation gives CASSLVQGPNNEQFF.